This is a list of T cell receptor beta chains from one sample in a study of T cells in Graves' hyperthyroidism and ophthalmopathy. In TCRdb, the multiplex PCR reads were re-called with MiXCR into one record per CDR3 protein. The repertoire holds about 400,000 distinct CDR3 sequences, with more than 12% as singletons. The sequenced material came from blood. Receptor source: a woman in her 30s with Graves' ophthalmopathy. Each CDR3 is given with its conserved first and last residue. The D gene is left open where the match is weak. Where a row states a size, it is once, few, many or the class of an expanded clone; other rows omit it.

J gene: TRBJ1-3
V gene: TRBV28
D gene: NA
clone size: many
CDR3 protein: CASSIYNSGNTIYF
CDR3 DNA: TGTGCCAGCAGTATCTACAACTCTGGAAACACCATATATTTT

J gene: TRBJ2-7
V gene: TRBV7-9
D gene: TRBD1
clone size: many
CDR3 protein: CASSFPDRGEQYF
CDR3 DNA: TGTGCCAGCAGCTTCCCGGACAGGGGTGAGCAGTACTTC

J gene: TRBJ1-2
V gene: TRBV28
D gene: NA
clone size: many
CDR3 protein: CASTLGSSNYGYTF
CDR3 DNA: TGTGCCAGCACTTTAGGGAGCTCTAACTATGGCTACACCTTC

J gene: TRBJ2-2
V gene: TRBV5-1
D gene: NA
clone size: few
CDR3 protein: CASHRLEKGAGELFF
CDR3 DNA: TGCGCCAGCCATAGACTAGAGAAGGGGGCCGGGGAGCTGTTTTTT

J gene: TRBJ2-5
V gene: TRBV4-1
D gene: TRBD1
clone size: few
CDR3 protein: CASSQEDRIGETQYF
CDR3 DNA: TGCGCCAGCAGCCAAGAGGACAGGATCGGAGAGACCCAGTACTTC

J gene: TRBJ2-5
V gene: TRBV11-3
D gene: NA
clone size: many
CDR3 protein: CASSASLGGQETQYF
CDR3 DNA: TGTGCCAGCAGCGCAAGTTTGGGGGGCCAGGAGACCCAGTACTTC

J gene: TRBJ1-1
V gene: TRBV28
D gene: NA
clone size: many
CDR3 protein: CASSISAGGTPEAFF
CDR3 DNA: TGTGCCAGCAGTATTTCGGCCGGCGGGACCCCTGAAGCTTTCTTT

J gene: TRBJ1-6
V gene: TRBV7-2
D gene: NA
clone size: once
CDR3 protein: CASSLYRQNSPLHF
CDR3 DNA: TGTGCCAGCAGCTTATACAGGCAAAATTCACCCCTCCACTTT

J gene: TRBJ2-2
V gene: TRBV12-3/TRBV12-4
D gene: TRBD1
clone size: many
CDR3 protein: CASSSRTGAGELFF
CDR3 DNA: TGTGCCAGCAGTTCGCGGACAGGGGCCGGGGAGCTGTTTTTT

J gene: TRBJ1-5
V gene: TRBV19
D gene: NA
clone size: NA
CDR3 protein: CASSKRAGLQHF
CDR3 DNA: TGTGCCAGTAGTAAAAGGGCAGGACTCCAGCATTTT

J gene: TRBJ2-7
V gene: TRBV7-2
D gene: TRBD2
clone size: many
CDR3 protein: CASSLGALAGSYEQYF
CDR3 DNA: TGTGCCAGCAGCTTAGGGGCGCTAGCGGGGTCCTACGAGCAGTACTTC

J gene: TRBJ2-2
V gene: TRBV29-1
D gene: NA
clone size: many
CDR3 protein: CSVGGVGELFF
CDR3 DNA: TGCAGCGTTGGTGGGGTCGGGGAGCTGTTTTTT

J gene: TRBJ2-2
V gene: TRBV9
D gene: TRBD2
clone size: NA
CDR3 protein: CASSVLLAGGPGVAGELFF
CDR3 DNA: TGTGCCAGCAGCGTATTACTAGCGGGGGGACCGGGAGTCGCCGGGGAGCTGTTTTTT

J gene: TRBJ1-2
V gene: TRBV19
D gene: NA
clone size: many
CDR3 protein: CASSNGRRYGYTF
CDR3 DNA: TGTGCCAGTAGTAACGGACGGCGGTATGGCTACACCTTC

J gene: TRBJ1-5
V gene: TRBV20-1
D gene: NA
clone size: few
CDR3 protein: CSARDGRPDLNQPQHF
CDR3 DNA: TGCAGTGCTAGAGATGGTCGGCCGGACCTCAATCAGCCCCAGCATTTT

J gene: TRBJ1-2
V gene: TRBV6-1
D gene: NA
clone size: many
CDR3 protein: CASSYYTHYYGYTF
CDR3 DNA: TGTGCCAGCAGTTATTACACCCACTACTATGGCTACACCTTC

J gene: TRBJ2-6
V gene: TRBV30
D gene: TRBD1
clone size: many
CDR3 protein: CAWKTGSGANVLTF
CDR3 DNA: TGTGCCTGGAAGACAGGGTCCGGGGCCAACGTCCTGACTTTC

J gene: TRBJ1-4
V gene: TRBV20-1
D gene: NA
clone size: few
CDR3 protein: CSAKRQQVEKLFF
CDR3 DNA: TGCAGTGCAAAGAGACAGCAAGTTGAAAAACTGTTTTTT

J gene: TRBJ2-1
V gene: TRBV6-1
D gene: NA
clone size: many
CDR3 protein: CASSENGGYEQFF
CDR3 DNA: TGTGCCAGCAGTGAAAACGGGGGTTATGAGCAGTTCTTC

J gene: TRBJ1-1
V gene: TRBV12-3/TRBV12-4
D gene: TRBD1
clone size: many
CDR3 protein: CASSLGTGLMNTEAFF
CDR3 DNA: TGTGCCAGCAGTTTGGGGACAGGGCTGATGAACACTGAAGCTTTCTTT

J gene: TRBJ1-2
V gene: TRBV5-6
D gene: NA
clone size: many
CDR3 protein: CASSSRWGSYGYTF
CDR3 DNA: TGTGCCAGCAGCTCCCGGTGGGGGTCCTATGGCTACACCTTC